Listed below are T cell receptor beta chains from one sample, sequenced in a study of blood T cell repertoires in COVID-19. The method was immunoSEQ multiplex PCR; TCRdb's version includes in-frame clones alone and lacks a portion of them. The sample gives some 250,000 clones, about nine tenths of which show up once; 5.5% to 8% is in the top ten. The sequenced material came from peripheral blood. These receptors originate from a man in his fifties or sixties with acute or convalescent COVID-19. CDR3s include the opening cysteine and the closing phenylalanine or tryptophan. D genes are given only for firm matches. Clone size is shown for a subset of rows, as once, few, many or a class of expanded clone.

CDR3 protein	CDR3 DNA	J gene	D gene	V gene	clone size
CASSIGRDRGRTEAFF	TGTGCCAGTAGTATAGGTCGGGACAGGGGGCGCACTGAAGCTTTCTTT	TRBJ1-1	TRBD1	TRBV19	.
CASSRTGMYEQYF	TGTGCCAGCAGTAGGACAGGGATGTACGAGCAGTACTTC	TRBJ2-7	TRBD1	TRBV6-5	.
CASSIGGTSNEKLFF	TGTGCCAGTAGTATAGGAGGTACTTCTAATGAAAAACTGTTTTTT	TRBJ1-4	.	TRBV19	.
CASIESQTGRQPQHF	TGTGCCAGCATCGAGAGTCAGACAGGGCGTCAGCCCCAGCATTTT	TRBJ1-5	TRBD1	TRBV28	.
CASSKIRRGSPLHF	TGTGCCAGCAGTAAAATACGTAGGGGTTCACCCCTCCACTTT	TRBJ1-6	.	TRBV28	few
CSASGTPYGYTF	TGCAGCGCCTCTGGGACACCCTATGGCTACACCTTC	TRBJ1-2	.	TRBV29-1	.
CASSQSGPSYEQYF	TGCGCCAGCAGTCAATCTGGGCCAAGCTACGAGCAGTACTTC	TRBJ2-7	.	TRBV23-1	medium-sized
CAIRGDSKSPDTQYF	TGTGCCATCAGGGGGGACTCTAAGTCCCCAGATACGCAGTATTTT	TRBJ2-3	.	TRBV10-3	.
CASSQVGRRGEKLFF	TGCGCCAGCAGCCAAGTGGGCCGAAGGGGGGAAAAACTGTTTTTT	TRBJ1-4	.	TRBV4-3	.
CASSLVAGKGGEQYF	TGTGCCAGCAGCTTAGTAGCAGGGAAAGGTGGCGAGCAGTACTTC	TRBJ2-7	.	TRBV7-2	.
CAISESRLAGLNEQFF	TGTGCCATCAGTGAGTCCCGACTAGCGGGACTTAATGAGCAGTTCTTC	TRBJ2-1	TRBD2	TRBV10-3	few
CASSLIGTGGYNEQFF	TGCGCCAGCAGCTTGATAGGGACAGGGGGCTACAATGAGCAGTTCTTC	TRBJ2-1	TRBD1	TRBV5-1	.
CASSQETGVGAEAFF	TGCGCCAGCAGCCAGGAGACAGGGGTAGGGGCTGAAGCTTTCTTT	TRBJ1-1	TRBD1	TRBV4-3	few
CASSSSLTGGRTDTQYF	TGTGCCAGCAGCTCCTCTCTGACGGGAGGTCGCACAGATACGCAGTATTTT	TRBJ2-3	TRBD2	TRBV5-4	.
CASSLLQGLVNTEAFF	TGTGCCAGCAGCCTTCTACAGGGGTTGGTGAACACTGAAGCTTTCTTT	TRBJ1-1	TRBD1	TRBV7-2	.
CASSNPQGKELTDTQYF	TGTGCCAGTAGTAACCCTCAGGGCAAGGAGCTCACAGATACGCAGTATTTT	TRBJ2-3	.	TRBV19	.
CASSYSRAGGNEQFF	TGTGCCAGCAGTTACTCAAGGGCGGGTGGGAATGAGCAGTTCTTC	TRBJ2-1	.	TRBV6-2/TRBV6-3	once
CASSLGLAGTYNEQFF	TGTGCCAGCAGCTTGGGTCTAGCGGGAACCTACAATGAGCAGTTCTTC	TRBJ2-1	TRBD2	TRBV5-4	.
CASSLRLLSYNEQFF	TGCGCCAGCAGCTTGCGACTACTCAGCTACAATGAGCAGTTCTTC	TRBJ2-1	.	TRBV5-1	.
CASSRGVAETQYF	TGTGCCAGCTCCCGGGGGGTGGCTGAGACCCAGTACTTC	TRBJ2-5	TRBD2	TRBV7-3	.
CASSRYRESPDTQYF	TGTGCCAGCAGCCGTTACAGGGAGTCGCCAGATACGCAGTATTTT	TRBJ2-3	.	TRBV11-3	.
CASSPGLAGSDTQYF	TGTGCCAGCAGCCCAGGACTAGCGGGATCAGATACGCAGTATTTT	TRBJ2-3	TRBD2	TRBV9	.
CASKGQGVHEQYF	TGCGCCAGCAAGGGACAGGGGGTCCACGAGCAGTACTTC	TRBJ2-7	TRBD1	TRBV10-2	.
CASSYSGGRREQYF	TGTGCCAGCAGTTACTCGGGGGGGCGAAGGGAGCAGTACTTC	TRBJ2-7	.	TRBV6-5	.
CASSPLPGSGRLERDTQYF	TGTGCCAGCTCACCACTACCGGGTAGCGGGAGACTTGAAAGGGATACGCAGTATTTT	TRBJ2-3	TRBD2	TRBV18	.
CASSLDVGAGDTQYF	TGTGCCAGCAGCTTGGATGTGGGAGCGGGAGATACGCAGTATTTT	TRBJ2-3	.	TRBV5-4	.
CAGRGNTEAFF	TGCGCGGGGCGGGGGAACACTGAAGCTTTCTTT	TRBJ1-1	.	TRBV5-1	.
CASSLRGPDQPQHF	TGTGCCAGCAGTCTCAGGGGTCCGGATCAGCCCCAGCATTTT	TRBJ1-5	.	TRBV11-1	.
CASSQEWGGSTDTQYF	TGCGCCAGCAGCCAAGAGTGGGGGGGAAGCACAGATACGCAGTATTTT	TRBJ2-3	TRBD2	TRBV4-1	.